This T cell receptor (beta chain) originates from a study of blood T cell repertoires in COVID-19. Study in general: The United States, Italy and Spain supplied acute and convalescent COVID-19 samples. The analysed material was cDNA or gDNA that came from T cells, B-cell-depleted T cells, or PBMCs.

This CDR3 comprises 17 residues. After removal of 5 bases from V and 5 bases from J, the junction contained 17 bases not matched to a gene. Germline V gives CDR1 SGHRS, CDR2 YFSETQ. Original analysis: Reference gene primer amplification yielded estimated nucleated cell counts. Some clones are missing from TCRdb's copy, which holds only in-frame ones; the method was immunoSEQ multiplex PCR. That table supplies the V and J calls and clone size; D and trimming were determined from the DNA. The table records roughly 100,000 clones, about nine tenths of them present only once. Material: peripheral blood. The chain combines TRBV5-1 with TRBJ2-5, with 8 bases identical to TRBD1. This receptor was identified in an elderly woman in a cohort sampled during active COVID-19. The CDR3 loop reads CASRPTPDRERLETQYF. The CDR3 nucleotides are TGCGCCAGCAGGCCAACGCCGGACAGGGAGCGTTTGGAGACCCAGTACTTC.